The T cell receptor beta chain described here comes from a study of cytomegalovirus exposure and HLA in healthy donors. A multiplex PCR was run with 60 Vbeta primers and 13 Jbeta primers. Only in-frame clones appear in the TCRdb table, and some are missing; sequencing was by immunoSEQ multiplex PCR. Among more than 95,000 clones listed, roughly 77% were seen once. The TCR comes from a man aged 45-60 years in good health and CMV-seropositive. Sequencing used PBMCs.

CDR3 loop: CAWSLSGGRNIQYF. For the CDR3, the DNA is TGTGCCTGGAGTCTGAGCGGGGGTAGAAACATTCAGTACTTC. The chain combines TRBV30 with TRBJ2-4, with TRBD2 matching over 8 bases. Per the germline V gene, CDR1 is GTSNPN and CDR2 is SVGIG (reference sequence). The length of the CDR3 is 14 residues. Trimming cost V 2 bases and J 6 bases; bases outside gene matches: 6.